A selection of T cell receptor beta chains follows, all from one sample in a study of blood T cell repertoires in COVID-19. This table comes from immunoSEQ multiplex PCR, and its TCRdb copy is limited to in-frame clones, with some not included. The data contain roughly 200,000 clones, 88% of them seen just once; the ten biggest clones take up 1.5% to 2%. The specimen was peripheral blood. All receptors come from a man aged 18 to 30 with active or convalescent COVID-19. The CDR3 runs from the conserved cysteine through the conserved F or W. The D gene is left open where the match is weak. Size values are once, few and many counts, or a class for expanded clones, and some rows have none.

J gene | V gene | clone size | D gene | CDR3 protein | CDR3 DNA
TRBJ2-1 | TRBV5-8 | - | - | CASSLGTYNEQFF | TGTGCCAGCAGCTTGGGTACCTACAATGAGCAGTTCTTC
TRBJ1-1 | TRBV3-1/TRBV3-2 | - | - | CASSSLGGVEAFF | TGTGCCAGCAGCTCGCTTGGGGGGGTTGAAGCTTTCTTT
TRBJ2-7 | TRBV19 | - | TRBD1 | CASSNSGQSFYEQYF | TGTGCCAGTAGTAACTCGGGACAGTCCTTCTACGAGCAGTACTTC
TRBJ2-7 | TRBV18 | - | TRBD1 | CASSSKDRGDFYEQYF | TGTGCCAGCTCATCAAAGGACAGGGGGGATTTCTACGAGCAGTACTTC
TRBJ2-7 | TRBV6-2/TRBV6-3 | - | - | CASSYFRSKPYEQYF | TGTGCCAGCAGTTACTTTCGGAGCAAACCCTACGAGCAGTACTTC
TRBJ2-1 | TRBV12-3/TRBV12-4 | - | - | CATKGLINEQFF | TGTGCCACGAAAGGACTCATCAATGAGCAGTTCTTC
TRBJ1-2 | TRBV6-6 | - | TRBD1 | CASSDEGAGGYTF | TGTGCCAGCAGTGACGAGGGGGCGGGAGGCTACACCTTC
TRBJ1-2 | TRBV2 | - | TRBD1 | CASNPGQGIYGYTF | TGTGCCAGCAACCCGGGACAGGGTATCTATGGCTACACCTTC
TRBJ1-2 | TRBV7-2 | - | - | CASSADRSMYGYTF | TGTGCCAGCAGCGCTGACAGGTCGATGTATGGCTACACCTTC
TRBJ2-3 | TRBV14 | - | - | CASSQEPGWADTQYF | TGTGCCAGCAGCCAAGAGCCGGGTTGGGCAGATACGCAGTATTTT
TRBJ2-1 | TRBV5-4 | once | TRBD2 | CASSKGLADEQFF | TGTGCCAGCAGCAAGGGACTAGCGGATGAGCAGTTCTTC
TRBJ1-4 | TRBV20-1 | - | - | CSASRVSVSNEKLFF | TGCAGTGCTAGTCGGGTGTCCGTTTCGAATGAAAAACTGTTTTTT
TRBJ1-5 | TRBV2 | - | - | CASRRLSNQPQHF | TGTGCCAGCAGACGGTTGAGCAATCAGCCCCAGCATTTT
TRBJ2-7 | TRBV18 | - | - | CASSRYDSYEQYF | TGTGCCAGCTCACGCTACGATAGTTACGAGCAGTACTTC
TRBJ1-1 | TRBV5-4 | - | - | CASSLDTNTEAFF | TGTGCCAGCAGCTTGGACACGAACACTGAAGCTTTCTTT
TRBJ1-2 | TRBV7-3 | - | TRBD1 | CASSQGANTGNYGYTF | TGTGCCAGCAGCCAGGGGGCCAACACGGGCAACTATGGCTACACCTTC
TRBJ1-6 | TRBV12-3/TRBV12-4 | - | - | CASSLVSDSPLHF | TGTGCCAGCAGTTTAGTTTCGGATTCACCCCTCCACTTT
TRBJ1-1 | TRBV7-9 | - | - | CASSPGLNTEAFF | TGTGCCAGCAGCCCCGGACTAAACACTGAAGCTTTCTTT
TRBJ2-7 | TRBV5-8 | - | TRBD1 | CASSRRTGLRGEQYF | TGTGCCAGCAGTCGCAGGACAGGGTTACGTGGGGAGCAGTACTTC
TRBJ1-2 | TRBV30 | - | - | CAWIRDTYGYTF | TGTGCCTGGATCCGGGACACCTATGGCTACACCTTC
TRBJ1-1 | TRBV10-3 | - | - | CAIRGQKNTEAFF | TGTGCCATCAGAGGACAGAAGAACACTGAAGCTTTCTTT
TRBJ2-1 | TRBV7-9 | - | - | CASSLGSGSSSYNEQFF | TGTGCCAGCAGCTTAGGCAGCGGCTCGAGCTCCTACAATGAGCAGTTCTTC
TRBJ2-1 | TRBV16 | - | TRBD2 | CASSMRAGGYYNEQFF | TGTGCCAGCAGCATGAGAGCGGGAGGGTATTACAATGAGCAGTTCTTC
TRBJ1-3 | TRBV19 | - | - | CASRGQGPVYSGNTIYF | TGTGCCAGTAGGGGTCAGGGCCCCGTTTACTCTGGAAACACCATATATTTT
TRBJ1-6 | TRBV27 | - | TRBD1 | CASSSPGTDNSPLHF | TGTGCCAGCAGTTCACCCGGGACAGATAATTCACCCCTCCACTTT
TRBJ2-7 | TRBV6-2/TRBV6-3 | - | TRBD2 | CASSYPRLAGFSSYEQYF | TGTGCCAGCAGTTACCCCCGACTAGCGGGCTTCAGCTCCTACGAGCAGTACTTC
TRBJ2-3 | TRBV15 | - | - | CATSRDGEASVDTQYF | TGTGCCACCAGCAGAGATGGGGAAGCTAGCGTCGATACGCAGTATTTT
TRBJ1-2 | TRBV7-9 | - | TRBD1 | CASSDSTGLNYGYTF | TGTGCCAGCAGCGATTCGACAGGGCTCAACTATGGCTACACCTTC
TRBJ2-2 | TRBV5-4 | - | TRBD2 | CASSLGASGNTGELFF | TGTGCCAGCAGCTTGGGAGCTAGCGGAAACACCGGGGAGCTGTTTTTT
TRBJ2-3 | TRBV7-9 | once | - | CASSLSAGYTDTQYF | TGTGCCAGCAGCTTATCCGCGGGATACACAGATACGCAGTATTTT
TRBJ1-1 | TRBV30 | - | - | CAWTYGLNTEAFF | TGTGCCTGGACGTACGGTCTGAACACTGAAGCTTTCTTT
TRBJ2-7 | TRBV30 | - | TRBD1 | CAWTTGTGSREQYF | TGTGCCTGGACGACCGGGACAGGGTCCCGCGAGCAGTACTTC
TRBJ2-7 | TRBV19 | - | TRBD2 | CASSITSGRWYEQYF | TGTGCCAGTAGTATTACTAGCGGGAGATGGTACGAGCAGTACTTC
TRBJ2-1 | TRBV13 | - | TRBD2 | CASSLRLADNEQFF | TGTGCCAGCAGCTTAAGACTAGCGGACAATGAGCAGTTCTTC
TRBJ1-6 | TRBV18 | once | - | CASSPVRASEGYNSPLHF | TGTGCCAGCTCACCGGTGCGGGCCAGCGAGGGCTATAATTCACCCCTCCACTTT
TRBJ2-7 | TRBV27 | - | TRBD1 | CASSSGQMSSYEQYF | TGTGCCAGCAGTTCGGGACAGATGAGCTCCTACGAGCAGTACTTC
TRBJ1-2 | TRBV7-3 | - | - | CASSLTANLVGSYGYTF | TGTGCCAGCAGCTTAACCGCTAATCTTGTCGGTTCATATGGCTACACCTTC